This TCR beta chain is drawn from a study of Ad26.COV2.S vaccination and SARS-CoV-2 variants. About the research overall: Sample donor was a member of the COV1001 Ad26.COV2.S trial arm.

Treatment of the sample: some 20 received Ad26.COV2.S at low or high dose, single or two shots; about five received placebo; per-sample allocation not given. The study sampled participants on day 63 after the first vaccine or placebo injection. Data came from immunoSEQ multiplex PCR; TCRdb stores just in-frame clones and leaves some out. The data show under 500,000 clones, approximately 90% seen once. Overall study findings and caveats: Substantial response breadth was reportedly seen for spike-specific CD8+ and CD4+ T cells after vaccination.

V lost 4 bases to trimming and J lost 5 bases, with 9 bases between them. CDR1 is SGDLS, CDR2 YYNGEE, per germline. There are 12 residues in the CDR3. About this clone itself: Its antigen is unknown.

The rearrangement joins TRBV9 to TRBJ1-2; D is uncertain. This specimen consisted of peripheral blood, obtained in a trial of Ad26.COV2.S vaccine versus placebo. The receptor was isolated from a person between 18 and 65 years old who received the Ad26.COV2.S COVID-19 vaccine or a placebo. CDR3 residues: CASSTPGYGYTF. CDR3 in DNA: TGTGCCAGCAGCACTCCCGGATATGGCTACACCTTC. Filled out from reference TRBV9 and TRBJ1-2, the complete variable domain reads DSGVTQTPKHLITATGQRVTLRCSPRSGDLSVYWYQQSLDQGLQFLIQYYNGEERAKGNILERFSAQQFPDLHSELNLSSLELGDSALYFCASSTPGYGYTFGSGTRLTVV.